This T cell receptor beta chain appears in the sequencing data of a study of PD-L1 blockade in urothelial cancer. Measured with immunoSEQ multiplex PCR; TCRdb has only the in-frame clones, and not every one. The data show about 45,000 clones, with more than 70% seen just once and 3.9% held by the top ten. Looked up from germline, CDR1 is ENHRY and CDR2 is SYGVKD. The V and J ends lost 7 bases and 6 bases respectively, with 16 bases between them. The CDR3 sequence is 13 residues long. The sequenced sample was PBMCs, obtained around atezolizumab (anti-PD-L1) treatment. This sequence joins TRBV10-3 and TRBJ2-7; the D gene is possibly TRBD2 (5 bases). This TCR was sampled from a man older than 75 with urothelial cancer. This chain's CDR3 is CAIKPVRGGEQYF. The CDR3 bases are TGTGCCATCAAACCTGTACGGGGTGGCGAGCAGTACTTC.